These T cell receptor beta chains were read from a single sample in a study of identical twins. TCRdb reanalysed the 5' RACE reads using MiXCR and keeps one entry per CDR3 protein. The sample contains roughly 690,000 distinct CDR3 sequences, 21% of which appear only once. Another study also made use of these data, one on T cells expressing NK-cell markers.

Sequenced input: PBMCs. All receptors derive from a woman between 18 and 29 years old in good health. Each CDR3 is given with its conserved first and last residue. D genes are given only for firm matches.

-,TRBV7-8,TRBJ2-2,CASSYRHGGSGELFF
-,TRBV7-9,TRBJ2-7,CASSPEWGGKYF
TRBD2,TRBV20-1,TRBJ2-3,CSATPSGRMNTQYF
TRBD2,TRBV7-2,TRBJ2-1,CASSLAGLAIYNEQFF
-,TRBV5-1,TRBJ2-2,CASSLNSGELFF
TRBD1,TRBV4-1,TRBJ2-6,CASSQNSQGTEHFHSGANVLTF
-,TRBV29-1,TRBJ2-2,CSVRDGNTGELFF
-,TRBV9,TRBJ1-6,CASSDRVGNSPLHF
TRBD2,TRBV7-2,TRBJ2-1,CASSLAGVGGLYNEQFF
-,TRBV6-2/TRBV6-3,TRBJ2-1,CASSYSTFTEQFF
-,TRBV6-5,TRBJ1-1,CASSYSRSSEAFF
TRBD1,TRBV10-3,TRBJ2-3,CAIRIGTDTDTQYF
-,TRBV18,TRBJ2-5,CASSPPGSSRETQYF
-,TRBV6-1,TRBJ1-6,CASSSFGPTYNSPLHF
-,TRBV11-2,TRBJ2-7,CASSHGLEQYF
-,TRBV3-1,TRBJ1-1,CASTLTGRAEAFF
TRBD2,TRBV5-1,TRBJ2-5,CASSLELAGAGGETQYF
-,TRBV15,TRBJ2-5,CATSRDQLIGGTQYF
-,TRBV11-2,TRBJ2-3,CASSITTGTDTQYF
TRBD2,TRBV29-1,TRBJ2-3,CSDTGTKARDTQYF
TRBD1,TRBV27,TRBJ2-7,CASSRGPWEQYF
-,TRBV9,TRBJ2-7,CASSVGAAYEQYF
-,TRBV12-3/TRBV12-4,TRBJ1-5,CASSSWGYSQPQHF
-,TRBV29-1,TRBJ2-3,CSVERAASTDTQYF
-,TRBV5-1,TRBJ2-7,CASSLDPSVFYEQYF
-,TRBV5-1,TRBJ2-1,CASSLGSRGNEQFF
-,TRBV4-1,TRBJ2-7,CASSQGTRADSYEQYF
TRBD2,TRBV5-1,TRBJ2-5,CASSLRGLAGDLQETQYF
-,TRBV20-1,TRBJ1-5,CSARSSGNSNQPQHF
TRBD2,TRBV20-1,TRBJ2-1,CSARRPGLAGVEFF
-,TRBV5-1,TRBJ2-1,CASSLDGRSSYNEQFF
-,TRBV6-5,TRBJ2-5,CASSYVGTQETQYF
-,TRBV5-1,TRBJ2-2,CASTSIPIQGSGTGELFF
-,TRBV6-5,TRBJ2-7,CASSFYGHTKRYEQYF
-,TRBV29-1,TRBJ1-2,CSASGIYGYTF
-,TRBV20-1,TRBJ1-5,CSANQPQHF
-,TRBV7-2,TRBJ2-7,CASSDSGLSYEQYF
TRBD2,TRBV9,TRBJ2-1,CASSVGTSGSHEQFF
-,TRBV5-1,TRBJ2-7,CASSLDGFVNEQYF
-,TRBV20-1,TRBJ1-6,CSARALGGSPLHF
-,TRBV20-1,TRBJ2-1,CSARVRRGPYNEQFF
-,TRBV5-1,TRBJ2-7,CASSSDRNPYEQYF
-,TRBV20-1,TRBJ2-1,CSASGAGAPVGEQFF
-,TRBV7-2,TRBJ2-3,CASSLGGILSTDTQYF
-,TRBV20-1,TRBJ1-5,CSASRHSDQPQHF
TRBD2,TRBV9,TRBJ2-1,CASSASGGNSYNEQFF
-,TRBV7-2,TRBJ2-1,CASSLEGIGYNEQFF
TRBD1,TRBV7-6,TRBJ2-1,CASSLVPQGPNNEQFF
-,TRBV6-6,TRBJ1-1,CASGIDTAGEAFF
-,TRBV12-3/TRBV12-4,TRBJ2-5,CASGQYQETQYF
-,TRBV20-1,TRBJ2-1,CSALGGGDNEQFF
-,TRBV6-5,TRBJ2-3,CASSYRAYAASTDTQYF
-,TRBV7-9,TRBJ2-4,CASSLQNIQYF
-,TRBV5-1,TRBJ2-2,CASGQTVNTGELFF